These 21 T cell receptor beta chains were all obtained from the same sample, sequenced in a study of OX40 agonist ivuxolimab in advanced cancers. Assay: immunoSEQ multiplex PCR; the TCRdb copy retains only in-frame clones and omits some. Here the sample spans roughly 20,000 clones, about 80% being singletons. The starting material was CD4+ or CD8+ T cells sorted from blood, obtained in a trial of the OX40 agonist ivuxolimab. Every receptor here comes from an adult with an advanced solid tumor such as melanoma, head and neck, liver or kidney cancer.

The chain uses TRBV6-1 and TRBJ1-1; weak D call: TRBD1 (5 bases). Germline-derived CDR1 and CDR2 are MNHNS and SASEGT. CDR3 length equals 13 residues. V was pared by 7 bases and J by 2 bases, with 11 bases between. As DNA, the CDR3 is TGTGCCAGCACAGAGACAGCCAACACTGAAGCTTTCTTT. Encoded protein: CASTETANTEAFF.

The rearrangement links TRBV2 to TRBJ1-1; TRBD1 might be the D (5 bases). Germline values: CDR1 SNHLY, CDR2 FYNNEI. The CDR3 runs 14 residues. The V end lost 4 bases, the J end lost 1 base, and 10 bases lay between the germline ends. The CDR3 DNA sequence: TGTGCCAGCAGTGGTTCGGGGGGGAACACTGAAGCTTTCTTT. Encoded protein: CASSGSGGNTEAFF.

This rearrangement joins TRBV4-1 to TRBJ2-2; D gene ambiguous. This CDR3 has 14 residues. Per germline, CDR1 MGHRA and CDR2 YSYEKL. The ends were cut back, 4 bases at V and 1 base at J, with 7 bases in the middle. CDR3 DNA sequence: TGCGCCAGCAGCCGTAGAGAGAACACCGGGGAGCTGTTTTTT. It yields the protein CASSRRENTGELFF.

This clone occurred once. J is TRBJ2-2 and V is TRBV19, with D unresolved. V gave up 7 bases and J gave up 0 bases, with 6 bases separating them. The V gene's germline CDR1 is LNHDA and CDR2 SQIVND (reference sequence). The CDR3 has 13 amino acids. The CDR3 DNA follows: TGTGCCAGTACCGGAACGAACACCGGGGAGCTGTTTTTT. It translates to CASTGTNTGELFF.

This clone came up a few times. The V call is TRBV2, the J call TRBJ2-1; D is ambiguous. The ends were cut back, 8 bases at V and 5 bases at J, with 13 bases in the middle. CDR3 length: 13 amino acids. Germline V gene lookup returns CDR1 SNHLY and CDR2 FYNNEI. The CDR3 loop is CASCRFPDNEQFF. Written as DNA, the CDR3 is TGTGCCAGCTGTCGCTTCCCGGACAATGAGCAGTTCTTC.

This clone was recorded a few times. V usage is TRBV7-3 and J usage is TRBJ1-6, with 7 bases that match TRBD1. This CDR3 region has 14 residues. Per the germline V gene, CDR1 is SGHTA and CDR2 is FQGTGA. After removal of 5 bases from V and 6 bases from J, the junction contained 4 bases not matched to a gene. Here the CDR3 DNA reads TGTGCCAGCAGCCGAAGACAGGGTAATTCACCCCTCCACTTT. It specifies CASSRRQGNSPLHF.

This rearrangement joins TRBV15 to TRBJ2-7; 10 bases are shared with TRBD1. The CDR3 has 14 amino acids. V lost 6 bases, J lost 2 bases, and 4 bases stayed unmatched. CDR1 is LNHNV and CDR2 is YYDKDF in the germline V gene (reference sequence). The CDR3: CATRRDRGPYEQYF. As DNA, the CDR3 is TGTGCCACCAGAAGGGACAGGGGCCCCTACGAGCAGTACTTC.

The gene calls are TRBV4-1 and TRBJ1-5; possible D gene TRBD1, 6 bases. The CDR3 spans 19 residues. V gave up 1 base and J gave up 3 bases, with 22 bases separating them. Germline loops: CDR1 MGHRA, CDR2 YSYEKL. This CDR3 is CASSQVGGRSRVYNQPQHF. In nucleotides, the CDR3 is TGCGCCAGCAGCCAAGTAGGGGGGAGAAGCAGAGTTTACAATCAGCCCCAGCATTTT.

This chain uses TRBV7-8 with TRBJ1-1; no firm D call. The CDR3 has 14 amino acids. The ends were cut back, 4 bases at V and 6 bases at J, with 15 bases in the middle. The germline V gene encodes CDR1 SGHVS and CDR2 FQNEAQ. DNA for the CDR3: TGTGCCAGCAGCTCCCGGGAGGGAAATCCTGAAGCTTTCTTT. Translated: CASSSREGNPEAFF.

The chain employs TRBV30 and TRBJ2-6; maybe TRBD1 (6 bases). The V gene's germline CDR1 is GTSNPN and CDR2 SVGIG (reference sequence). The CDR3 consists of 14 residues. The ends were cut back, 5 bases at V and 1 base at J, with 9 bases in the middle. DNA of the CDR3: TGTGCCTGGCAAACAGGGTCTGGGGCCAACGTCCTGACTTTC. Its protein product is CAWQTGSGANVLTF.

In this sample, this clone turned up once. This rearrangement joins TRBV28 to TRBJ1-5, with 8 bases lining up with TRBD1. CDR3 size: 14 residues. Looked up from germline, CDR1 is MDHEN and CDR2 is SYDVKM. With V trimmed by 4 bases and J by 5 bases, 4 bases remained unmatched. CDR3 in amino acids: CASSSRGLDQPQHF. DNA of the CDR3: TGTGCCAGCAGTTCCAGGGGGCTGGATCAGCCCCAGCATTTT.

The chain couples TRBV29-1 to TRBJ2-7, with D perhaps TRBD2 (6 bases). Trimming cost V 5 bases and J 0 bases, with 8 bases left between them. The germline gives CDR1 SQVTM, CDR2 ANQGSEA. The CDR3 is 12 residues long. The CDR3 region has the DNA TGCAGCGTTATCGGGAGCTCCTACGAGCAGTACTTC. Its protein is CSVIGSSYEQYF.

DNA for the CDR3: TGTGCCACCCACGGACTCCCAACCTACGAGCAGTACTTC. This gives the protein CATHGLPTYEQYF. The gene calls are TRBV28 and TRBJ2-7; the D gene is possibly TRBD2 (5 bases). This CDR3 contains 13 residues. Germline CDR1 and CDR2: MDHEN and SYDVKM. V was pared by 10 bases and J by 2 bases, with 15 bases between.

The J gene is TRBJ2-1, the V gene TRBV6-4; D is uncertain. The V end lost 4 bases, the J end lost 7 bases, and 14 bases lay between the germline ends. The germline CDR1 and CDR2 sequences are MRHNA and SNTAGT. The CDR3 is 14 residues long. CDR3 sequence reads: CASSAIERGNEQFF. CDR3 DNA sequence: TGTGCCAGCAGTGCCATCGAACGCGGAAATGAGCAGTTCTTC.

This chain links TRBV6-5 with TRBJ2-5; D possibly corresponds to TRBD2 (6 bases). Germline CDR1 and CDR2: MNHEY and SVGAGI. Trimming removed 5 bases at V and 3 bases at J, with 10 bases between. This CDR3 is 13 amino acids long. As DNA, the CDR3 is TGTGCCAGCAGTGAATGGGGGGAAGAGACCCAGTACTTC. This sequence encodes CASSEWGEETQYF.

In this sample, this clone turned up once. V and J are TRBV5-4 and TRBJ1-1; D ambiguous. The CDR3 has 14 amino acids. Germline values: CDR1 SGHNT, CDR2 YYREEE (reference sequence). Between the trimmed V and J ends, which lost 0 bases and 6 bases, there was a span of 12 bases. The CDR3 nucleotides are TGTGCCAGCAGCTTGGAGGGCCGAACCCCTGAAGCTTTCTTT. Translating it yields CASSLEGRTPEAFF.

In DNA, the CDR3 is TGTGCCAGCAGTTACGGGGGCTTTAGCTCCTACAATGAGCAGTTCTTC. Residues: CASSYGGFSSYNEQFF. The chain carries TRBV6-6 and TRBJ2-1, with D possibly being TRBD1 (6 bases). Trimming removed 2 bases from V and 0 bases from J, with 11 bases in between. This CDR3 is built from 16 residues. Per the germline V gene, CDR1 is MNHNY and CDR2 is SVGAGI (reference sequence).

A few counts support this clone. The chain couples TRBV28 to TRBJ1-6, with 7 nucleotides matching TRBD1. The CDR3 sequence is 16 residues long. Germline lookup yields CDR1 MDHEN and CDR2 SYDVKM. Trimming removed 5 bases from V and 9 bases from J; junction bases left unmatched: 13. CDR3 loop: CASSPGRRGGSSPLHF. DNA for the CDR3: TGTGCCAGCAGTCCAGGCCGCAGGGGGGGGAGTTCACCCCTCCACTTT.

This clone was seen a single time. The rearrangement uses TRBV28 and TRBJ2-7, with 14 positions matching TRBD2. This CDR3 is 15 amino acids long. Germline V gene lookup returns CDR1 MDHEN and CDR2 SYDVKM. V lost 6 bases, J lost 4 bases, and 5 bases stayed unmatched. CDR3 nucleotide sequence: TGTGCCAGCAGAAGGACTAGCGGGAGGATGTACGAGCAGTACTTC. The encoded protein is CASRRTSGRMYEQYF.

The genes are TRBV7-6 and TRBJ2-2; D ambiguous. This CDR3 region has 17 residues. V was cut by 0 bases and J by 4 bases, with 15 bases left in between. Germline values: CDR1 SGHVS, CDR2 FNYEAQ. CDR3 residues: CASSLAGPATVTGELFF. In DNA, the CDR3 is TGTGCCAGCAGCTTAGCCGGGCCCGCTACGGTCACCGGGGAGCTGTTTTTT. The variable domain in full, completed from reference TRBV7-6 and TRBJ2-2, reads GAGVSQSPRYKVTKRGQDVALRCDPISGHVSLYWYRQALGQGPEFLTYFNYEAQQDKSGLPNDRFSAERPEGSISTLTIQRTEQRDSAMYRCASSLAGPATVTGELFFGEGSRLTVL.

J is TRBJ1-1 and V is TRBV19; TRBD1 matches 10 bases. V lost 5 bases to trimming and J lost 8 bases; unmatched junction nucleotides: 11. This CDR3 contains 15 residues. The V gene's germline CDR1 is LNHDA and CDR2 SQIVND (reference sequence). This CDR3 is CASSSPRGQGREAFF. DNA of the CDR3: TGTGCCAGTAGTTCCCCTCGGGGACAGGGGAGGGAAGCTTTCTTT.